The source of this TCR beta chain is a study of shared clonotypes between healthy human individuals (dated by TCRdb to the early 2020s). Study-wide context: A few men and a couple of women, aged 18 to 49 years, made up the cohort. For each donor, three plates each were used for CD4 naive and CD4 memory, two plates were used for CD8 naive, and one plate was used for CD8 memory. Blood TCR repertoires of a handful of healthy adults were deeply sequenced to estimate repertoire size and the extent of clonotype sharing between individuals. Libraries were prepared and TCR repertoires were sequenced by different laboratories using diverse techniques, in order to increase sequencing depth and limit assay-specific biases. Between about 0.85 and 10 billion PBMCs per donor were obtained by leukapheresis.

General findings and caveats noted by the study authors: Rarefaction of sorted-subset datasets indicated incomplete sequencing despite the large sequencing depth. Sampling was restricted to blood, and TCR repertoires in tissue are likely to differ from TCR repertoires in blood. Clonotypes shared by all four sorted-subset donors showed higher generation probabilities than non-shared clonotypes. Because the study included only a small number of donors, the genetic and exposure-history diversity represented was limited. When a handful of donors were compared, the shared fraction of clonotypes was around 4.6% for naive CD4, roughly 3.4% for naive CD8, about 2.4% for memory CD4, and around 0.37% for memory CD8. Based on pairwise subsampling, the degree of clonotype sharing among donors was expected to be affected by sequencing depth. Estimated clonotype richness was generally larger for naive than for memory subsets.

As concerns this clone: It has no known antigen specificity. Base quality data are lacking; no much larger clone is found one base away.

The CDR3 contains 13 residues, cysteine and phenylalanine counted. The sequence is cut down to CDR3 DNA, 39 bases in frame from base 1. For CDR1 and CDR2, the germline V gene lists SGDLS and YYNGEE. V was cut back by 3 bases and J by 4 bases, leaving a gap of 10 bases between them. The donors were healthy, HIV-negative adults with no recently reported acute infections or vaccinations. Only Caucasian adults living in Nashville, Tennessee, USA were represented among the donors. CD4+ T cells were enriched by magnetic negative selection; naive cells were then positively selected on CD45RA, and the negative fraction formed the memory subset. After blood collection by leukapheresis, PBMCs were isolated using Ficoll-Histopaque density gradient centrifugation and then cryopreserved in the vapor phase of liquid nitrogen. Analytical flow cytometry was used to check the purity and quantity of every magnetically sorted T cell population. Genomic DNA was isolated from every sorted fraction and measured by UV absorbance on a Nanodrop 2000c.

Using the deep immunoSEQ assay, multiplex PCR amplified TCR CDR3 regions from genomic DNA. Extracted genomic DNA from each cell subset was distributed evenly across all wells of several immunoSEQ 96-well plates, and each plate was treated as a replicate. For sorted subsets, approximately 200 ng of genomic DNA, equivalent to 30,000 or so T cell genomes, went into each replicate PCR. Purified libraries were quantified with a Qubit 3.0 fluorometer, sized on a Bioanalyzer 2100, and re-quantified with the KAPA Library Quantification kit. A separate single-read 150-cycle Illumina NextSeq 550 flow cell was used to sequence each immunoSEQ 96-well plate. Processing in the source paper ran as follows. Because the immunoSEQ output held only junctional sequences and lacked quality scores, the filtering could not match the filtering applied to full-length reads. To assign V/J genes and CDR3, sequences were annotated using PyIR, a Python wrapper for IgBLAST v1.9, with IMGT germline references. Any read was removed if the V/J assignment was weak (E-value above 1e-6), the CDR3 was missing, or the read contained stop codons, out-of-frame junctions, or ambiguous translated residues. A V3J clonotype was defined by an identical inferred V gene, J gene, and CDR3 amino acid sequence. To compute the percentage overlap between repertoires, the number of shared unique clonotypes was divided by the size of the smaller repertoire. RTK rarefaction, the Chao1 estimator, and Recon v2.1 estimates of unobserved clonotypes were used to assess repertoire richness. Generation probabilities were computed with OLGA for all TCRbeta clonotypes obtained by the gDNA method from four donors. Sourced from immuneACCESS, this table was stored by TCRdb with only in-frame sequences that have V and J called. A share of the clones is absent; for the studies checked, an unresolved V gene accounts for under half, and the remainder has no known explanation. The V and J calls and the clone size are those of that table, but D and trimming were determined from the DNA. This sample lists roughly 1,000,000 clones; 75% to 85% were detected once. Under 0.65% of the sample is taken by the ten largest.

This receptor was obtained from a man in his late teens or twenties in good health. Some clones in this sample may be carry-over from other donors' samples. Specimen: memory CD4+ T cells from PBMCs. The cell subset or site label corresponds to: CD45RA-negative fraction. The rearranged chain carries TRBV9 and TRBJ2-5, and possibly TRBD2, on 6 matching bases. The nucleotides read TGTGCCAGCAGCGCCCGACTAGGAGAGACCCAGTACTTC. It codes for CASSARLGETQYF.